This T cell receptor (beta chain) was sequenced for a study of glioma-infiltrating T cells after dendritic cell vaccination (dated by TCRdb to about 2016). Study-level background: Of the roughly 15 glioblastoma patients in the cohort, all drawn from Phase I and II dendritic cell vaccination trials, 9 were newly diagnosed and 6 had recurrent disease. Each patient was given three intradermal dendritic cell vaccine injections, spaced two weeks apart, in the arm below the axilla. TCR sequencing metrics, including TIL content and tumor-blood repertoire overlap, were correlated with survival after dendritic cell vaccination. The vaccine consisted of monocyte-derived dendritic cells cultured less than 9 days with IL-4 and GM-CSF, then pulsed overnight with autologous tumor lysate. Deep sequencing of TCR beta CDR3 regions was used to quantify tumor-infiltrating lymphocyte content and compare tumor and blood repertoires in dendritic cell-vaccinated glioblastoma patients. Autologous tumor lysate-pulsed dendritic cell vaccination was administered to the patients between about 2003 and 2012. The investigation overall reported the following: TCR clonality showed no direct relationship with survival, which suggests that a diverse polyclonal response may be important. The cohort was small and heterogeneous, with few patients having full blood and tumor sets and even fewer initial-recurrent tumor pairs. The TCR overlap response model with three groups was called speculative and said to need prospective validation. Longer time to progression and overall survival after dendritic cell vaccination were predicted by higher estimated pretreatment TIL content.

This clone came up once. What this receptor recognizes is not known. No much larger clone is present one base from it, and per-base qualities are unavailable. The CDR1 and CDR2 encoded by the germline V gene (reference sequence) are SSHAT and FNYEAQ. Including the terminal cysteine and phenylalanine, the CDR3 comprises 13 residues. Only CDR3 DNA remains: 39 bases, in frame from the first base. V and J are truncated by 1 base and 7 bases respectively, leaving an intervening sequence of 8 bases. Patients were selected on the basis of adequate residual fresh-frozen tumor tissue and more than two years of available survival data. Although molecular status otherwise differed among the glioblastoma patients, no patient had an isocitrate dehydrogenase mutation. PBMC were collected before vaccination, two weeks after the third vaccination, and at tumor progression when it occurred. The Qiagen DNeasy Blood extraction Kit was used for extraction of genomic DNA.

Using the immunoSEQ assay, TCRB CDR3 regions were amplified from approximately 2.1 micrograms of genomic DNA, or from all available DNA when less than that was on hand. For multiplex PCR, 60 forward primers for TCR V beta segments and 13 reverse primers for J beta segments were used. To estimate reads per starting template, synthetic control templates were spiked into each sample at limiting dilution. Reads of 87 bp were generated by sequencing on the Illumina HiSeq System. The authors processed their data as follows. PCR and sequencing errors were removed by a nearest neighbor algorithm that merged closely related sequences. TCR overlap was measured as the percentage of unique tumor TCR beta sequences that were also present in the peripheral blood of the same patient. In TCRdb, the immuneACCESS table is reduced to in-frame sequences with V and J assigned. These tables do not hold every clone; where another copy was compared, an unresolved V gene accounts for under half, and the others remain unexplained. That table gives V, J and clone size, and the DNA gave D and trimming. Within this sample are 20,000 to 25,000 clones, with less than 85% of them counted one time only. The top ten hold around 34% of the sample.

The sequence came from a human donor with glioblastoma. The chain is assembled from TRBV7-7 and TRBJ1-5, and possibly TRBD1, on 6 matching bases. The input for sequencing was blood, taken before dendritic cell vaccination. Here the CDR3 is given as CASSLDRDQPQHF. The sequenced DNA is TGTGCCAGCAGCTTAGACAGGGACCAGCCCCAGCATTTT.